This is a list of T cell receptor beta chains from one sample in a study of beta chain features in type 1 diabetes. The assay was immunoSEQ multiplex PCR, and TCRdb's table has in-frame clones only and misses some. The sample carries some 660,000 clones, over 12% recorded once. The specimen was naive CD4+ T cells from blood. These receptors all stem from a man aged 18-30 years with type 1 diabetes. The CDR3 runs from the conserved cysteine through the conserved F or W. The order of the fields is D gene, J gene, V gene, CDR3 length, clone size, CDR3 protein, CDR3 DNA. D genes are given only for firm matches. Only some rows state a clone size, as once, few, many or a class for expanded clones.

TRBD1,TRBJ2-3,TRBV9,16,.,CASSVVTGVDTDTQYF,TGTGCCAGCAGCGTAGTGACAGGGGTGGACACAGATACGCAGTATTTT
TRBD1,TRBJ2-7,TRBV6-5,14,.,CASSLYRGNYEQYF,TGTGCCAGCAGCCTCTACAGGGGGAACTACGAGCAGTACTTC
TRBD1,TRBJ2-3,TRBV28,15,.,CASREDRGGADTQYF,TGTGCCAGCAGGGAAGACAGGGGAGGCGCAGATACGCAGTATTTT
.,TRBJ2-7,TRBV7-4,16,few,CASSEFSRPVPYEQYF,TGTGCCAGCAGCGAATTCTCCCGACCTGTGCCCTACGAGCAGTACTTC
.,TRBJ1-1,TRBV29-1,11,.,CSVRENTEAFF,TGCAGCGTCCGGGAAAACACTGAAGCTTTCTTT
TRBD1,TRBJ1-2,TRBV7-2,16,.,CASSLQGGRQDYGYTF,TGTGCCAGCAGCCTACAGGGGGGTCGTCAGGACTATGGCTACACCTTC
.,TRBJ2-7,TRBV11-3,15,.,CASSFQSGLAYEQYF,TGTGCCAGCAGCTTTCAAAGCGGGCTTGCCTACGAGCAGTACTTC
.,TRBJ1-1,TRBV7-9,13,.,CASSKNRDTEAFF,TGTGCCAGCAGCAAGAACAGGGACACTGAAGCTTTCTTT
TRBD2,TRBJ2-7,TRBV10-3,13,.,CATGGSGSYEQYF,TGTGCCACCGGGGGTAGCGGGAGTTACGAGCAGTACTTC
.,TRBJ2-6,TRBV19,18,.,CATPTPGPTSSGANVLTF,TGTGCCACTCCCACCCCCGGACCGACATCCTCCGGGGCCAACGTCCTGACTTTC
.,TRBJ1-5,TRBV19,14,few,CASSIGGSNQPQHF,TGTGCCAGTAGTATCGGGGGGAGTAATCAGCCCCAGCATTTT
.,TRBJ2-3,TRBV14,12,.,CASSQATYTQYF,TGTGCCAGCAGCCAAGCGACCTATACGCAGTATTTT
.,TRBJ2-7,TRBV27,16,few,CASSSGPSAVNYEQYF,TGTGCCAGCAGTTCGGGGCCCTCGGCTGTCAACTACGAGCAGTACTTC
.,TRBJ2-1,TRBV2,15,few,CATDDLYRSYNEQFF,TGTGCCACGGACGATCTCTACCGCTCCTACAATGAGCAGTTCTTC
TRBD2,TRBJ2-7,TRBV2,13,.,CASILAGDDEQYF,TGTGCCAGCATTCTAGCGGGAGATGACGAGCAGTACTTC
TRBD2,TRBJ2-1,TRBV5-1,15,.,CASSWTSGSSSEQFF,TGCGCCAGCAGTTGGACTAGCGGGAGTTCCAGTGAGCAGTTCTTC